This T cell receptor beta chain is drawn from a study of beta chain features in type 1 diabetes. Study-wide context: Healthy donors and patients showed comparable age, gender and cell yields.

Points on this clone: Its antigen is unidentified.

Findings and caveats of the study: Healthy donors had naive, central memory and Treg TCRB repertoires that appeared less similar than those seen among patients. cDNA sequencing could over-represent cells with high TCR expression. Significant though moderate, a shortening of TCRB CDR3s appeared in all four CD4+ subsets of Type 1 diabetes patients.

Expressed TCRB transcripts were sequenced because the isolated RNA had all been reverse transcribed beforehand. Repertoires were generated with immunoSEQ multiplex PCR, while TCRdb's copy carries only in-frame clones and drops some. The sample holds roughly 260,000 clones, roughly a tenth seen once. The sequencing sample was made of naive CD4+ T cells from blood. The source is a man aged 25-40 years with type 1 diabetes.

DNA of the CDR3: TGTGCCAGCAGCCCCGGACTCGAGAACACCGGGGAGCTGTTTTTT. This sequence encodes CASSPGLENTGELFF. The gene calls are TRBV5-4 and TRBJ2-2; D is perhaps TRBD2 (5 bases). The CDR3 runs to 15 residues. Trimming removed 4 bases at V and 1 base at J, with 11 bases between. Germline CDR1 is SGHNT and CDR2 is YYREEE (reference sequence).